This T cell receptor beta chain was identified during a study of T cell responses to AZD1222 COVID-19 vaccine. Findings of the study overall: Within unmutated variant regions lay the reported targets of nearly half of spike-specific TCRs. Spike-specific TCR breadth and depth went up after people got two AZD1222 doses. Donors were chiefly white British, with a greater number of females, and clonal diversity was perhaps underestimated. Only five or six AZD1222 recipients were seropositive at baseline.

As to this clone: Its antigen is undetermined.

The assay was immunoSEQ multiplex PCR, and TCRdb's table has in-frame clones only and misses some. The sample includes about 88,000 clones, about 90% of them seen just once. Trimming took 4 bases from V and 3 from J; bases not matched to a gene: 13. This CDR3 is built from 19 residues. Germline V gene data show CDR1 as SGHDT and CDR2 as YYEEEE. The sequencing here drew on peripheral blood, taken on day 0 of AZD1222 vaccination. The receptor comes from an adult in good health. The chain is built from TRBV5-6 and TRBJ2-2; 12 nucleotides align to TRBD2. In DNA, the CDR3 is TGTGCCAGCAGCACCCAACCGACTAGCGGGAGTTATTACACCGGGGAGCTGTTTTTT. Encoded protein: CASSTQPTSGSYYTGELFF.